This T cell receptor beta chain is from a study of radiation and T cells in renal cell carcinoma. Noted time point: blood 4 weeks post-SBRT, at nephrectomy. The treatment here: 15 Gy SBRT to primary tumor, nephrectomy 4 weeks later. Trimming cost V 0 bases and J 2 bases; bases outside gene matches: 8. The germline V gene encodes CDR1 MGHRA and CDR2 YSYEKL. The CDR3 is 18 amino acids. Here immunoSEQ multiplex PCR was the method, and the copy in TCRdb shows in-frame clones only, minus some. There are just over 95,000 clones in the sample; 75% to 85% occur only once, and approximately 7.7% lies in the top ten.

This clonotype originated in a man aged 55 to 70 with renal cell carcinoma. The rearrangement joins TRBV4-1 to TRBJ2-2; 8 bases map to TRBD1. This material consisted of blood, taken from a patient whose treatment included radiotherapy and nephrectomy. The CDR3 loop reads CASSQERTGTINTGELFF. Here the CDR3 DNA reads TGCGCCAGCAGCCAAGAGCGGACAGGGACCATCAACACCGGGGAGCTGTTTTTT.